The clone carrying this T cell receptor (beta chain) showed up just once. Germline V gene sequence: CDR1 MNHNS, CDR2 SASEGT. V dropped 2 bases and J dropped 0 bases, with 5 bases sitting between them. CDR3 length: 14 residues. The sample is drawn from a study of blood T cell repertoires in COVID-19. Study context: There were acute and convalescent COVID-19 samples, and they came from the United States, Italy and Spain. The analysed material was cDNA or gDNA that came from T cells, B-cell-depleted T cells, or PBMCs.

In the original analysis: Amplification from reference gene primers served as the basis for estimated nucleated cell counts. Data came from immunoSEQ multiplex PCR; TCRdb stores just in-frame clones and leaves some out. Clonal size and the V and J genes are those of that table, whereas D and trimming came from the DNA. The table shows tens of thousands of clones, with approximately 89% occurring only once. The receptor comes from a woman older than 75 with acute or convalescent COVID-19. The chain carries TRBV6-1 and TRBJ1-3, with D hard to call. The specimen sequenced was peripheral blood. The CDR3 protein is CASSENYSGNTIYF. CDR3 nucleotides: TGTGCCAGCAGTGAAAACTACTCTGGAAACACCATATATTTT.